A single sample is the source of the 24 T cell receptor beta chains below, sequenced in a study of blood T cells in healthy people across ages. Then a second PCR, running roughly 7 to 12 cycles, was carried out with a sample-barcoded 5' primer and a J-beta primer mix. TCRdb re-called the 5' RACE reads through MiXCR, storing one row per CDR3 protein. This table has 450,000 to 600,000 distinct CDR3 sequences, about 25% appearing once. These same records also appear under a second study, on T cells of mothers and their children.

Material: blood. The receptors were gathered from a boy aged 2 to 10 in good health.

This clonotype was recorded a few times. The V call is TRBV29-1, the J call TRBJ2-5; either TRBD1 or TRBD2 may fit D (5 bases each). The J call could be wrong; TRBJ2-1 is a better fit for the DNA end. The CDR3 is 13 amino acids. Per germline, CDR1 SQVTM and CDR2 ANQGSEA. The CDR3 region has the DNA TGCAGCGTTGAAGATTCCTTTGGGGGTGGACAGTTCTTC. Amino acids: CSVEDSFGGGQFF.

The V call is TRBV30, the J call TRBJ1-1; D is uncertain. CDR3 length: 12 amino acids. The ends were cut back, 1 base at V and 8 bases at J, with 11 bases in the middle. Germline assignment: CDR1 GTSNPN and CDR2 SVGIG (reference sequence). The CDR3: CAWSAWVTEAFF. As DNA, the CDR3 is TGTGCCTGGAGTGCCTGGGTGACAGAAGCTTTCTTT.

Only a few counts were recorded for this clonotype. The chain has TRBV20-1 and TRBJ1-1, with 9 bases aligning to TRBD1. The CDR3 sequence is 15 residues long. Germline loops: CDR1 DFQATT, CDR2 SNEGSKA (reference sequence). The V segment lost 1 base and the J segment 5 bases; nucleotides outside the gene matches: 8. CDR3 in amino acids: CSARGGTGTGTEAFF. DNA of the CDR3: TGCAGTGCTAGAGGAGGGACAGGGACAGGGACTGAAGCTTTCTTT.

The chain joins TRBV28 to TRBJ1-5, with TRBD1 matching over 7 bases. The CDR3 has 14 residues. V lost 3 bases, J lost 5 bases, and 4 bases stayed unmatched. Germline V CDR1 and CDR2: MDHEN, SYDVKM. The CDR3 nucleotides read TGTGCCAGCAGTTTGCAGGGGGGAGATCAGCCCCAGCATTTT. Its protein is CASSLQGGDQPQHF.

Concerning this clonotype: A much larger clone differs by one base, so this may be a read error. V gene TRBV5-1 combines with J gene TRBJ2-7; D possibly corresponds to TRBD1 (6 bases). The CDR3 consists of 13 residues. Looked up from germline, CDR1 is SGHRS and CDR2 is YFSETQ. CDR3 in amino acids: CASGLGHSYEQYF. CDR3 DNA: TGCGCCAGCGGCTTGGGACACTCCTACGAGCAGTACTTC. Based on the CDR3 plus reference TRBV5-1 and TRBJ2-7, the full variable domain is KAGVTQTPRYLIKTRGQQVTLSCSPISGHRSVSWYQQTPGQGLQFLFEYFSETQRNKGNFPGRFSGRQFSNSRSEMNVSTLELGDSALYLCASGLGHSYEQYFGPGTRLTVT.

This clonotype was seen ten or more times. The chain uses TRBV29-1 and TRBJ2-3; perhaps TRBD2 as D (7 bases). Trimming stripped 6 bases from V and 7 bases from J, with 29 bases between. Germline CDR1 is SQVTM and CDR2 is ANQGSEA. The CDR3 is 17 residues long. CDR3 DNA: TGCAGCGTATATACAGGGAAGGGAGGGAGGGCCTTGAATACGCAGTATTTT. Residues: CSVYTGKGGRALNTQYF.

In its sample, this clonotype was seen a few times. The chain uses TRBV6-6 and TRBJ2-1, with 7 bases fitting TRBD2. The DNA matches TRBJ2-5 better at its end, which makes the J call doubtful. CDR3 length equals 15 residues. Germline V gene data show CDR1 as MNHNY and CDR2 as SVGAGI (reference sequence). Here the CDR3 reads CASSTTGVGGETQYF. The CDR3 DNA reads as TGTGCCAGCAGTACGACGGGAGTCGGGGGGGAGACCCAGTACTTC.

The gene calls are TRBV19 and TRBJ1-5, with a weak D call TRBD1 (6 bases). The V end lost 8 bases, the J end lost 7 bases, and 18 bases lay between the germline ends. CDR3 length: 14 residues. Germline CDR1 and CDR2: LNHDA and SQIVND (reference sequence). The CDR3 loop is CASQVQGSDQPQHF. The CDR3, as DNA: TGTGCCAGTCAGGTACAGGGATCGGACCAGCCCCAGCATTTT.

The V call is TRBV29-1, the J call TRBJ2-5, with 9 bases that match TRBD1. The CDR3 is 10 residues long. V was clipped by 6 bases and J by 14 bases; unmatched bases: 7. Germline V gene data show CDR1 as SQVTM and CDR2 as ANQGSEA. The CDR3 nucleotides read TGCAGCGTCAGGGACAGGGTGTCTTACTTC. As protein: CSVRDRVSYF.

In this sample, this clonotype turned up a few times. This chain joins TRBV27 and TRBJ2-3; no clear D. The CDR3 is 12 residues long. Between the trimmed V and J ends, which lost 4 bases and 2 bases, there was a span of 4 bases. Germline V gene lookup returns CDR1 MNHEY and CDR2 SMNVEV (reference sequence). CDR3 loop: CASSSITDTQYF. The CDR3 DNA is TGTGCCAGCAGTTCAATCACAGATACGCAGTATTTT.

This chain joins TRBV12-3 or TRBV12-4 and TRBJ2-3; 9 nucleotides line up with TRBD2. The CDR3 consists of 16 residues. The ends lost 8 bases at V and 1 base at J; junction bases unmatched: 10. CDR3 nucleotides: TGTGCCAGCGGTCGGCACAGCGGGGGGCGCACAGATACGCAGTATTTT. This sequence encodes CASGRHSGGRTDTQYF.

This chain uses TRBV7-8 with TRBJ2-5; TRBD2 might be the D (6 bases). The J call is doubtful: the DNA matches TRBJ2-1 better. Looked up from germline, CDR1 is SGHVS and CDR2 is FQNEAQ. The CDR3 runs 15 residues. The CDR3 bases are TGTGCCAGCAGCTTTCTCCCGGGAGCGTACAATGAGCAGTTCTTC. This translates into CASSFLPGAYNEQFF.

The genes are TRBV20-1 and TRBJ2-5, with 10 bases fitting TRBD2. The J call is uncertain, as TRBJ2-7 better fits the DNA end. The CDR3 sequence is 13 residues long. The V gene's germline CDR1 is DFQATT and CDR2 SNEGSKA (reference sequence). The CDR3 sequence: CSASPSGSDEQYF. The CDR3 region has the DNA TGCAGTGCTAGCCCTAGCGGGAGCGACGAGCAGTACTTC.

V gene TRBV10-2 combines with J gene TRBJ2-1; tentative D call: TRBD2 (6 bases). The J call is doubtful: the DNA matches TRBJ2-7 better. This CDR3 region has 11 residues. The germline V gene encodes CDR1 WSHSY and CDR2 SAAADI. CDR3 protein: CASQEGYEQYF. CDR3 bases: TGCGCCAGTCAGGAGGGTTACGAGCAGTACTTC.

The rearrangement uses TRBV9 and TRBJ1-5; no definite D call. The CDR3 is 14 amino acids. Germline-derived CDR1 and CDR2 are SGDLS and YYNGEE. The ends were cut back, 3 bases at V and 1 base at J, with 8 bases in the middle. The CDR3 sequence: CASSAANSNQPQHF. CDR3 nucleotide sequence: TGTGCCAGCAGCGCGGCGAACAGCAATCAGCCCCAGCATTTT.

The rearrangement joins TRBV6-2 or TRBV6-3 to TRBJ2-7, with 7 positions matching TRBD2. The germline gives CDR1 MNHEY, CDR2 SVGEGT. The length of the CDR3 is 13 residues. After removal of 2 bases from V and 7 bases from J, the junction contained 5 bases not matched to a gene. CDR3 sequence (DNA): TGTGCCAGCAGTTACCAGCGGGGACGGGAGCAGTACTTC. Encoded protein: CASSYQRGREQYF.

This clonotype was detected a few times. J is TRBJ1-2 and V is TRBV10-3, with 10 bases that match TRBD1. Germline V gene sequence: CDR1 ENHRY, CDR2 SYGVKD. The J segment lost 3 bases and the V segment lost 2 bases, leaving 3 bases of the junction unmatched. There are 15 residues in the CDR3. As DNA, the CDR3 is TGTGCCATCAGTGAGCGAGGACAGGGGGACTATGGCTACACCTTC. It specifies CAISERGQGDYGYTF.

This clonotype was detected many times. This chain uses TRBV10-3 with TRBJ2-7; D uncertain. Germline V gene lookup returns CDR1 ENHRY and CDR2 SYGVKD. This CDR3 comprises 12 residues. The V and J ends lost 3 bases and 0 bases respectively, with 3 bases between them. CDR3 loop: CAISDSSYEQYF. The CDR3, as DNA: TGTGCCATCAGTGACAGCTCCTACGAGCAGTACTTC.

This clonotype was recorded a few times. The rearrangement uses TRBV7-9 and TRBJ2-1; 8 bases align to TRBD2. Germline trimming cut 0 bases from V and 4 bases from J; bases unmatched to any gene: 2. The CDR3 is 15 amino acids. The germline CDR1 and CDR2 sequences are SEHNR and FQNEAQ (reference sequence). The CDR3 DNA reads as TGTGCCAGCAGCTTAGCACTAGCGGAGTACAATGAGCAGTTCTTC. It encodes CASSLALAEYNEQFF.

The rearrangement uses TRBV5-1 and TRBJ2-3; perhaps TRBD2 as D (5 bases). Between the trimmed V and J ends, which lost 4 bases and 2 bases, there was a span of 5 bases. This CDR3 has 12 residues. Per the germline V gene, CDR1 is SGHRS and CDR2 is YFSETQ. The CDR3 bases are TGCGCCAGCAGCCGGGACACAGATACGCAGTATTTT. Protein: CASSRDTDTQYF.

This clonotype has more than one count but fewer than ten. J is TRBJ1-2 and V is TRBV6-5; perhaps TRBD1 as D (5 bases). Germline CDR1 reads MNHEY; CDR2 reads SVGAGI. The V gene lost 5 bases and the J gene lost 4 bases, with 20 bases spanning the gap. This CDR3 is 16 amino acids long. The CDR3, as DNA: TGTGCCAGCAGTAAAGAAGGGGTTAACCCGATCTATGGCTACACCTTC. This translates into CASSKEGVNPIYGYTF.

This clonotype was counted only a few times. J is TRBJ1-1 and V is TRBV7-9; 10 positions match TRBD1. V shed 5 bases and J 1 base; nucleotides not matched to a gene: 4. The CDR3 sequence is 15 residues long. The germline V gene encodes CDR1 SEHNR and CDR2 FQNEAQ (reference sequence). In DNA form, the CDR3 reads TGTGCCAGCAGCCAGAGGGACAGGGGGAACACTGAAGCTTTCTTT. This sequence encodes CASSQRDRGNTEAFF.

The sample holds a few counts of this clonotype. The chain uses TRBV27 and TRBJ2-5, with 10 bases identical to TRBD1. The J call could be wrong; TRBJ2-7 is a better fit for the DNA end. The germline gives CDR1 MNHEY, CDR2 SMNVEV (reference sequence). The CDR3 consists of 15 residues. The CDR3 nucleotides are TGTGCCAGCAGTTTGGGGACAGGGGCTTCCTACGAGCAGTACTTC. Translated, it gives CASSLGTGASYEQYF.

Only a few counts were recorded for this clonotype. The chain recombines TRBV5-1 with TRBJ1-2, with a weak D call TRBD1 (6 bases). This CDR3 has 14 residues. Per the germline V gene, CDR1 is SGHRS and CDR2 is YFSETQ. Trimming stripped 5 bases from V and 4 bases from J, with 15 bases between. The CDR3 sequence is CASREHRESYGYTF. The CDR3 bases are TGCGCCAGCAGGGAACACAGGGAGAGCTATGGCTACACCTTC.